This is a list of T cell receptor beta chains from one sample in a study of blood T cell repertoires in COVID-19. Generated by immunoSEQ multiplex PCR, the TCRdb table keeps only in-frame clones and is missing some. The sample yields about 470,000 clones, about nine tenths seen once. The sequencing input was PBMCs or T cells enriched from blood (not recorded which). The source of these receptors is a young woman who had recovered from COVID-19. CDR3s leave out the opening cysteine and the closing phenylalanine or tryptophan. Fields, in order: V gene, J gene, CDR3 protein.

v_gene: TRBV5-1; j_gene: TRBJ1-1; CDR3aa: ASSPGQGWAF
v_gene: TRBV3-1/TRBV3-2; j_gene: TRBJ2-1; CDR3aa: ASSPNSYNEQF
v_gene: TRBV28; j_gene: TRBJ2-1; CDR3aa: ASSFGGSYNEQF
v_gene: TRBV27; j_gene: TRBJ1-5; CDR3aa: ASSSGGIDQPQH
v_gene: TRBV2; j_gene: TRBJ1-2; CDR3aa: ASSEGWEGGGYT
v_gene: TRBV7-9; j_gene: TRBJ1-2; CDR3aa: ASSYGTSFNYGYT
v_gene: TRBV28; j_gene: TRBJ1-1; CDR3aa: ASSVSGGRNTEAF
v_gene: TRBV30; j_gene: TRBJ1-2; CDR3aa: AWSKGEGSYATQGGYT
v_gene: TRBV5-1; j_gene: TRBJ2-1; CDR3aa: ASSLSFVLGGYNEQF
v_gene: TRBV3-1/TRBV3-2; j_gene: TRBJ1-2; CDR3aa: ASSPLSIGGELYGYT
v_gene: TRBV12-5; j_gene: TRBJ1-6; CDR3aa: ASGLIIGDAIPPLH
v_gene: TRBV28; j_gene: TRBJ2-7; CDR3aa: ASSSPGRSSYEQY
v_gene: TRBV3-1/TRBV3-2; j_gene: TRBJ2-5; CDR3aa: ASSQGFRGGASETQY
v_gene: TRBV10-3; j_gene: TRBJ1-3; CDR3aa: AISPGTGISGNTIY
v_gene: TRBV30; j_gene: TRBJ1-4; CDR3aa: AWRQRGAGGEKLF
v_gene: TRBV7-3; j_gene: TRBJ2-3; CDR3aa: ASSLSAGGSTDTQY
v_gene: TRBV6-1; j_gene: TRBJ2-7; CDR3aa: ASREGGVGEQY
v_gene: TRBV2; j_gene: TRBJ1-2; CDR3aa: ASRDRDHGYT
v_gene: TRBV2; j_gene: TRBJ1-1; CDR3aa: ASSTGFTEAF
v_gene: TRBV9; j_gene: TRBJ2-2; CDR3aa: ASSARETGELF
v_gene: TRBV6-5; j_gene: TRBJ1-4; CDR3aa: ASSYNYNEKLF
v_gene: TRBV7-9; j_gene: TRBJ1-6; CDR3aa: ASSLAPGSSYNSPLH
v_gene: TRBV27; j_gene: TRBJ1-1; CDR3aa: ASSYSRNTEAF
v_gene: TRBV2; j_gene: TRBJ2-2; CDR3aa: ASSRSPNTGELF
v_gene: TRBV28; j_gene: TRBJ1-2; CDR3aa: ASSLQGAYGYT